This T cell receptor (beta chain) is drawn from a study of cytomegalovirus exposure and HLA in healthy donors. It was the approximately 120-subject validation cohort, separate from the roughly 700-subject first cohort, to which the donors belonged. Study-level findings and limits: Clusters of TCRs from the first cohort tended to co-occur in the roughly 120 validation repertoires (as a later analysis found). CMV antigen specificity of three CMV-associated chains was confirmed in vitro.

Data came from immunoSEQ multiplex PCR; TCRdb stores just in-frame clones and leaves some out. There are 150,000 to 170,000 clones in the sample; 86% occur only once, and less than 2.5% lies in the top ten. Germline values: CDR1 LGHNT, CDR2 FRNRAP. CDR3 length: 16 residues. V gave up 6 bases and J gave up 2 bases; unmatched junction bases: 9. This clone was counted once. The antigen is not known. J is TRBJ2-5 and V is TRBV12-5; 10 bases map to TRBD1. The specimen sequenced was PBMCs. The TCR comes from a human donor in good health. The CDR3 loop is CASGLGDRGYQETQYF. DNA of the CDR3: TGTGCTAGTGGGTTAGGGGACAGGGGATATCAAGAGACCCAGTACTTC.